Listed below are T cell receptor beta chains from one sample, sequenced in a study of blood T cell repertoires in COVID-19. Profiling relied on immunoSEQ multiplex PCR, and the TCRdb table lists in-frame clones only, not all of them. Among over 200,000 clones listed, nearly 90% were seen once. Sequencing used peripheral blood. The receptors were gathered from a woman aged 25 to 45 with acute or convalescent COVID-19. Both conserved end residues are part of each CDR3. D genes are given only for firm matches. Only part of the rows carry a size: once, few, many, or a class if the clone is expanded.

NA TRBJ2-3 14 TRBV19 NA TGTGCCACCTCGGAGGGGCCCCGCACAGATACGCAGTATTTT CATSEGPRTDTQYF
NA TRBJ2-1 15 TRBV6-5 NA TGTGCCAGCAGTTACTCGTGGCAGGGCTACAATGAGCAGTTCTTC CASSYSWQGYNEQFF
NA TRBJ1-1 13 TRBV24-1 NA TGTGCCACCAGAGGGACACTGAACACTGAAGCTTTCTTT CATRGTLNTEAFF
NA TRBJ2-7 14 TRBV7-9 NA TGTGCCAGCAGCCCCGGACAGCCCAGCTACGAGCAGTACTTC CASSPGQPSYEQYF
NA TRBJ2-5 15 TRBV27 NA TGTGCCAGCAGTCTCCGGGACACCTTACAAGAGACCCAGTACTTC CASSLRDTLQETQYF
once TRBJ1-1 13 TRBV30 NA TGTGCCTGGAGTGTACATAAGAACACTGAAGCTTTCTTT CAWSVHKNTEAFF
NA TRBJ2-1 16 TRBV6-5 NA TGTGCCAGCAGTTACTTTTGGTCCAGCTCCTACAATGAGCAGTTCTTC CASSYFWSSSYNEQFF
NA TRBJ1-2 14 TRBV11-3 NA TGTGCCAGCAGCTTAGGTGGCAGTAACTATGGCTACACCTTC CASSLGGSNYGYTF
NA TRBJ1-2 14 TRBV6-5 NA TGTGCCAGCAGCACACGACAGATATTATATGGCTACACCTTC CASSTRQILYGYTF
NA TRBJ2-3 16 TRBV12-5 TRBD2 TGTGCTAGTGGTTCCCTAACGGGGGGGAGGGCAGATACGCAGTATTTT CASGSLTGGRADTQYF
NA TRBJ2-5 13 TRBV9 NA TGTGCCAGCAGCGTTTTTCAAGCAGAGACCCAGTACTTC CASSVFQAETQYF